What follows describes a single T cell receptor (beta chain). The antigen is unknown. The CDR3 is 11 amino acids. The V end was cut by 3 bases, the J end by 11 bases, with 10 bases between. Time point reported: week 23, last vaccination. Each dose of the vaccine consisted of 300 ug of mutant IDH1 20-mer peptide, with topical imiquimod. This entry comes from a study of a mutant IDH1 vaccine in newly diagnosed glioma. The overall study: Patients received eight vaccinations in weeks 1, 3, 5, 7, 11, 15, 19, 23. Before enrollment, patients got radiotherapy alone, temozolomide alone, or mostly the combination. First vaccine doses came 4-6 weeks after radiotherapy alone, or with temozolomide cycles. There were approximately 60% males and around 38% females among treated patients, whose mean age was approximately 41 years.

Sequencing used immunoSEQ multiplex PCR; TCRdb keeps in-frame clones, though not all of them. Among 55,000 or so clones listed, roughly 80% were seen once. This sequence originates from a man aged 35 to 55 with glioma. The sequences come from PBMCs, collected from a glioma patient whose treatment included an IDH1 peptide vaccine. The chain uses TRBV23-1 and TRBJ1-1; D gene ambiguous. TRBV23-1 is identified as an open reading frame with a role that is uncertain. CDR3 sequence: CASSQAQLAFF. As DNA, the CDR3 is TGCGCCAGCAGTCAGGCCCAGTTGGCTTTCTTT.